Following are 10 T cell receptor beta chains from one sample sequenced in a study of early T cells in non-severe SARS-CoV-2 infection. MiXCR was run by TCRdb on the 5' RACE reads, yielding one entry per CDR3 protein. The sample holds about 30,000 distinct CDR3 sequences; around 4.5% are singletons and the top ten take approximately 5%. The sequences come from whole blood, collected at baseline. The receptor source for this set is an adult who was a healthcare worker with PCR-confirmed SARS-CoV-2 infection or an uninfected control (not recorded which).

At least ten counts were recorded for this clonotype. This chain links TRBV24-1 with TRBJ2-5; 8 bases match TRBD2. Germline CDR1 and CDR2: KGHDR and SFDVKD. The CDR3 has 16 amino acids. J was trimmed by 5 bases and V by 5 bases; bases with no gene match: 12. CDR3 in DNA: TGTGCCACCAGTGCTCGGACTAGCAGCCCGAGGGAGACCCAGTACTTC. Amino acids: CATSARTSSPRETQYF.

This clonotype is termed medium-sized. The rearrangement links TRBV5-6 to TRBJ2-1; tentative D call: TRBD2 (6 bases). The CDR3 runs to 12 residues. The V gene lost 5 bases and the J gene lost 3 bases, with 6 bases spanning the gap. Germline V CDR1 and CDR2: SGHDT, YYEEEE. CDR3 coding DNA: TGTGCCAGCAGGGACTACTACAATGAGCAGTTCTTC. It encodes CASRDYYNEQFF.

This clonotype was found many times. V usage is TRBV12-3 or TRBV12-4 and J usage is TRBJ1-1; perhaps TRBD1 as D (6 bases). The CDR3 has 13 residues. The ends were cut back, 8 bases at V and 1 base at J, with 11 bases in the middle. The DNA for the CDR3 is TGTGCCAGCCGGTCGGGGGCGAACACTGAAGCTTTCTTT. Its translation is CASRSGANTEAFF.

This clonotype was seen many times. The rearrangement links TRBV29-1 to TRBJ1-5; 11 bases fit TRBD1. The CDR3 is made up of 14 amino acids. Germline V CDR1 and CDR2: SQVTM, ANQGSEA. The ends lost 7 bases at V and 4 bases at J; junction bases unmatched: 6. CDR3 sequence reads: CSALGQGGNQPQHF. DNA for the CDR3: TGCAGCGCCTTGGGACAGGGGGGAAATCAGCCCCAGCATTTT.

Ten or more counts support this clonotype. The J gene is TRBJ1-3, the V gene TRBV9; the D gene is possibly TRBD1 (6 bases). The CDR3 covers 16 residues. Trimming removed 4 bases at V and 0 bases at J, with 14 bases between. The germline CDR1 and CDR2 sequences are SGDLS and YYNGEE. The CDR3 spells CASSPQGQDSGNTIYF. The CDR3 nucleotides read TGTGCCAGCAGCCCCCAGGGACAAGACTCTGGAAACACCATATATTTT. Together with reference TRBV9 and TRBJ1-3, the CDR3 gives the full variable domain: DSGVTQTPKHLITATGQRVTLRCSPRSGDLSVYWYQQSLDQGLQFLIQYYNGEERAKGNILERFSAQQFPDLHSELNLSSLELGDSALYFCASSPQGQDSGNTIYFGEGSWLTVV.

This clonotype was detected ten times or more. The rearrangement links TRBV5-1 to TRBJ2-4; D is perhaps TRBD1 (5 bases). Deletions cut 0 bases from V and 6 bases from J, with 10 bases between. This CDR3 has 14 amino acids. Germline V gives CDR1 SGHRS, CDR2 YFSETQ. The CDR3 DNA reads as TGCGCCAGCAGCTTGGTTGAAGGGGCAAACATTCAGTACTTC. Protein product: CASSLVEGANIQYF.

For this clonotype: A much larger clone differs by one base, so this may be a read error. The CDR3 DNA follows: TGTGCCAGCAGTGGGATTAGCGGGTACACCTACGAGCAGTACTTC. This gives the protein CASSGISGYTYEQYF. The chain joins TRBV2 to TRBJ2-7; 7 nucleotides line up with TRBD2. Germline lookup yields CDR1 SNHLY and CDR2 FYNNEI. The CDR3 runs 15 residues. J lost 2 bases, V lost 4 bases, and 8 bases had no gene match.

This clonotype was counted ten times or more. V gene TRBV6-4 combines with J gene TRBJ2-5, with TRBD2 matching 10 bases. This CDR3 comprises 16 residues. The V gene end was trimmed by 6 bases and the J gene end by 1 base; junction bases not matched to a gene: 8. Germline V gene lookup returns CDR1 MRHNA and CDR2 SNTAGT. The CDR3 DNA is TGTGCCAGCAGAGACCGACTAGCGGGCCCCCAAGAGACCCAGTACTTC. Protein product: CASRDRLAGPQETQYF.

Many counts were recorded for this clonotype. V usage is TRBV25-1 and J usage is TRBJ2-5; weak D call: TRBD1 (6 bases). Germline V gene data show CDR1 as MGHDK and CDR2 as SYGVNS. CDR3 length: 14 residues. Deletions cut 1 base from V and 2 bases from J, with 8 bases between. In DNA form, the CDR3 reads TGTGCCAGCAGTGAATTCAGGGGACAAGAGACCCAGTACTTC. Encoded protein: CASSEFRGQETQYF.

For this clonotype: A much larger clone lies one base from this, so it may be a read error. The genes are TRBV19 and TRBJ2-5, with unresolved D. CDR1 and CDR2 (germline): LNHDA, SQIVND (reference sequence). CDR3 length: 13 amino acids. The CDR3 DNA reads TGTGCCAGTAGTAACTCCTTCCAAGAGACCCGGTACTTC. Translated, it gives CASSNSFQETRYF.